These 10 T cell receptor beta chains originate from one sample sequenced in a study of cytomegalovirus exposure and HLA in healthy donors. The study ran its PCR with 60 Vbeta and 13 Jbeta primers. Profiling relied on immunoSEQ multiplex PCR, and the TCRdb table lists in-frame clones only, not all of them. The table lists approximately 120,000 clones, around 80% of them singletons. The specimen sequenced was PBMCs. Receptor source: a young man in good health and CMV-seropositive.

The gene calls are TRBV25-1 and TRBJ2-7; 10 bases fit TRBD2. The CDR3 runs to 14 residues. Germline V gene lookup returns CDR1 MGHDK and CDR2 SYGVNS. J lost 5 bases, V lost 2 bases, and 3 bases had no gene match. In DNA, the CDR3 is TGTGCCAGCAGTGAAGCTAGCGGGAGCGACGAGCAGTACTTC. It specifies CASSEASGSDEQYF.

This sequence joins TRBV30 and TRBJ1-1, with a possible D match to TRBD1 (6 bases). This CDR3 comprises 16 residues. Germline V gene data show CDR1 as GTSNPN and CDR2 as SVGIG (reference sequence). Trimming took 4 bases from V and 5 from J, leaving 23 bases between them. The CDR3 reads CAWITSLGRRGTEAFF. CDR3 DNA sequence: TGTGCCTGGATCACCTCCCTAGGGCGCAGGGGAACTGAAGCTTTCTTT.

V gene TRBV7-8 combines with J gene TRBJ2-5, with 10 bases identical to TRBD2. Trimming removed 5 bases from V and 3 bases from J; junction bases left unmatched: 18. Germline CDR1 SGHVS, CDR2 FQNEAQ. CDR3 length: 19 amino acids. CDR3 DNA: TGTGCCAGCAGCCCGAACGTAGGAACTAGCGGGACCAGGAAAGAGACCCAGTACTTC. As protein: CASSPNVGTSGTRKETQYF.

The V call is TRBV11-2, the J call TRBJ2-1, with unresolved D. Trimming removed 4 bases at V and 6 bases at J, with 16 bases between. The CDR3 is 15 residues long. Germline values: CDR1 SGHAT, CDR2 FQNNGV. CDR3 sequence (DNA): TGTGCCAGCAGCTCCCCGACTGCGCGTGTCAATGAGCAGTTCTTC. This gives the protein CASSSPTARVNEQFF.

The chain has TRBV5-1 and TRBJ2-1; 8 bases agree with TRBD2. This CDR3 is 15 amino acids long. Losses at the gene ends were 4 bases for V and 8 bases for J; bases not matched to a gene: 11. Germline-derived CDR1 and CDR2 are SGHRS and YFSETQ. Written as DNA, the CDR3 is TGCGCCAGCAGCATTGACAGCGGGAGTACCTATGAGCAGTTCTTC. This codes for CASSIDSGSTYEQFF.

The rearrangement uses TRBV11-3 and TRBJ2-7, with 8 bases lining up with TRBD2. V lost 4 bases, J lost 4 bases, and 12 bases stayed unmatched. The CDR3 totals 16 residues. From germline, CDR1 is SGHNT and CDR2 YENEEA. CDR3 nucleotides: TGTGCCAGCAGCTCGCTCCCTCAGCGGGAGTCGTACGAGCAGTACTTC. Residues: CASSSLPQRESYEQYF.

This clone has just a few counts. The genes are TRBV18 and TRBJ1-1; the D is unclear. The CDR3 length is 14 residues. Looked up from germline, CDR1 is KGHSH and CDR2 is LQKENI. With 1 base removed from V and 7 bases from J, the gap between germline ends came to 13 bases. CDR3 sequence: CASSPQRAGNEAFF. CDR3 nucleotides: TGTGCCAGCTCACCACAGCGGGCAGGTAATGAAGCTTTCTTT.

The chain recombines TRBV7-6 with TRBJ2-7, with D tentatively TRBD2 (6 bases). V was cut by 3 bases and J by 6 bases, with 12 bases left in between. The CDR3 contains 13 residues. Germline CDR1 SGHVS, CDR2 FNYEAQ. In DNA form, the CDR3 reads TGTGCCAGCAGCTTGGCGGGGCAGTCCGAGCAGTACTTC. Its translation: CASSLAGQSEQYF.

This chain connects TRBV5-1 to TRBJ2-6; 8 positions agree with TRBD1. The V gene's germline CDR1 is SGHRS and CDR2 YFSETQ. The CDR3 has 17 amino acids. V was clipped by 2 bases and J by 2 bases; unmatched bases: 6. The CDR3 DNA follows: TGCGCCAGCAGCTTCGGACAGGGCTTAACTGGGGCCAACGTCCTGACTTTC. As protein: CASSFGQGLTGANVLTF.

This chain links TRBV7-2 with TRBJ2-7; 7 bases agree with TRBD2. The ends lost 4 bases at V and 3 bases at J; junction bases unmatched: 6. CDR1 SGHTA and CDR2 FQGNSA come from the germline V gene. The CDR3 is 14 amino acids. CDR3 protein: CASSSGLPHYEQYF. DNA of the CDR3: TGTGCCAGCAGCTCGGGACTACCACACTACGAGCAGTACTTC.